The 28 T cell receptor beta chains reported below all come from one sample, sequenced in a study of prognosis after radiotherapy for stage I lung cancer. TCR beta CDR3 amplification from genomic DNA was performed by two-round multiplex PCR. The first round of PCR was done with primers that matched each TRBV and TRBJ gene. TCRdb re-analysed the multiplex PCR reads in MiXCR, keeping a single row per CDR3 protein. The sample records roughly 30,000 distinct CDR3 sequences, roughly 49% being singletons. The sequencing here drew on PBMCs, taken before or after stereotactic body radiation therapy (not recorded which). The receptors stem from a donor aged 50 or older with non-small cell lung cancer.

In its sample, this clonotype ranks as medium-sized. The gene calls are TRBV28 and TRBJ1-5; the match to TRBD1 covers 7 bases. This CDR3 has 14 amino acids. In germline, CDR1 is MDHEN, CDR2 SYDVKM. Unmatched junction bases numbered 2, after V lost 2 bases and J lost 4 bases. In nucleotides, the CDR3 is TGTGCCAGCAGTTTACGACAGGGTAATCAGCCCCAGCATTTT. Protein product: CASSLRQGNQPQHF.

With respect to this clonotype: A much more abundant neighbour one base away suggests this may be a read error. This chain uses TRBV5-6 with TRBJ1-1; 7 bases line up with TRBD1. Germline assignment: CDR1 SGHDT and CDR2 YYEEEE. The V gene end was trimmed by 5 bases and the J gene end by 8 bases; junction bases not matched to a gene: 12. CDR3 size: 14 residues. The CDR3 region is CASRLYTTGKEAFF. In DNA form, the CDR3 reads TGTGCCAGCAGATTGTATACGACAGGGAAGGAAGCTTTCTTT.

This clonotype was observed many times. The chain joins TRBV7-8 to TRBJ1-1, with a tentative D call TRBD1 (6 bases). CDR1 is SGHVS, CDR2 FQNEAQ, per germline. Trimming stripped 5 bases from V and 4 bases from J, with 14 bases between. This CDR3 has 14 residues. DNA for the CDR3: TGTGCCAGCAGCAACCACAGGGTGAGCACTGAAGCTTTCTTT. Its translation: CASSNHRVSTEAFF.

For this clonotype: One junction end does not reproduce the germline sequence, and a read error may be involved. This sequence joins TRBV2 and TRBJ2-3; the match to TRBD1 covers 8 bases. Germline assignment: CDR1 SNHLY and CDR2 FYNNEI. The CDR3 spans 13 residues. The CDR3 coding sequence is TGTGCCTCCTGGACAGGGTGGACAGATACTCAGTATTTT. Protein sequence: CASWTGWTDTQYF. The full variable domain, with the rest looked up from reference TRBV2 and TRBJ2-3, is EPEVTQTPSHQVTQMGQEVILRCVPISNHLYFYWYRQILGQKVEFLVSFYNNEISEKSEIFDDQFSVERPDGSNFTLKIRSTKLEDSAMYFCASWTGWTDTQYFGPGTRLTVL.

The J gene is TRBJ2-1, the V gene TRBV7-3, with TRBD2 matching 8 bases. V lost 5 bases to trimming and J lost 5 bases; unmatched junction nucleotides: 11. CDR3 length: 16 residues. The germline V gene has CDR1 SGHTA and CDR2 FQGTGA. CDR3 in amino acids: CASSITAGASHNEQFF. CDR3 bases: TGTGCCAGCAGCATTACAGCGGGGGCCAGCCACAATGAGCAGTTCTTC. Complete variable domain (other parts from reference TRBV7-3 and TRBJ2-1): GAGVSQTPSNKVTEKGKYVELRCDPISGHTALYWYRQSLGQGPEFLIYFQGTGAADDSGLPNDRFFAVRPEGSVSTLKIQRTERGDSAVYLCASSITAGASHNEQFFGPGTRLTVL.

With regard to this clonotype: This probably arose from a read error, given a far larger clone one base away. This chain joins TRBV6-9 and TRBJ2-3; D unclear. The germline CDR1 and CDR2 sequences are MNHGY and SVAAGI. This CDR3 has 12 residues. The CDR3 DNA reads TGTGCCAGAAGTTCTCTTATGGGTACGCAGTATTTT. It translates to CARSSLMGTQYF.

As for this clonotype: At one of its ends the junction is not consistent with the germline gene, which may arise from a read error. The chain recombines TRBV20-1 with TRBJ2-1; D possibly corresponds to TRBD1 (5 bases). This CDR3 comprises 15 residues. Germline-derived CDR1 and CDR2 are DFQATT and SNEGSKA (reference sequence). The CDR3 nucleotides read TGCAGTTCTAGAAGGCCGACAGTTGGTAACAATGAGCAGTTCTTC. It specifies CSSRRPTVGNNEQFF.

The chain is built from TRBV6-1 and TRBJ2-5; 10 bases map to TRBD2. J lost 8 bases, V lost 8 bases, and 17 bases had no gene match. Germline assignment: CDR1 MNHNS and CDR2 SASEGT. The CDR3 spans 16 residues. The CDR3 coding sequence is TGTGCCAGCCGCTATCTAGCGGGAGAATCCTGGGATACCCAGTACTTC. It encodes CASRYLAGESWDTQYF.

This clonotype was picked up many times. The gene calls are TRBV30 and TRBJ1-6; D not resolved. CDR3 size: 17 residues. From germline, CDR1 is GTSNPN and CDR2 SVGIG (reference sequence). Trimming shortened V by 0 bases and J by 7 bases, and 19 bases separated the two germline ends. CDR3 nucleotides: TGTGCCTGGAGTGTCGGGGATGTCTCCTTATTCAATTCACCCCTCCACTTT. Translating it yields CAWSVGDVSLFNSPLHF. Looking up the rest from reference TRBV30 and TRBJ1-6 gives the full variable domain: SQTIHQWPATLVQPVGSPLSLECTVEGTSNPNLYWYRQAAGRGLQLLFYSVGIGQISSEVPQNLSASRPQDRQFILSSKKLLLSDSGFYLCAWSVGDVSLFNSPLHFGNGTRLTVT.

This clonotype is classed as medium-sized. In DNA, the CDR3 is TGTGCCAGCAGCTTAGGAGGTTTCACAGATACGCAGTATTTT. As protein: CASSLGGFTDTQYF. The V call is TRBV11-3, the J call TRBJ2-3; D is undetermined. The germline V gene has CDR1 SGHNT and CDR2 YENEEA. The CDR3 runs to 14 residues. Trimming removed 1 base from V and 2 bases from J, with 7 bases in between.

This clonotype is labeled as medium-sized. The chain combines TRBV7-2 with TRBJ1-3, with D uncertain. The CDR3 is 13 residues long. Germline V gives CDR1 SGHTA, CDR2 FQGNSA. Trimming cost V 5 bases and J 0 bases, with 5 bases left between them. As DNA, the CDR3 is TGTGCCAGCAGCCGCTCCTCTGGAAACACCATATATTTT. Its protein is CASSRSSGNTIYF. Looking up the rest from reference TRBV7-2 and TRBJ1-3 gives the full variable domain: GAGVSQSPSNKVTEKGKDVELRCDPISGHTALYWYRQSLGQGLEFLIYFQGNSAPDKSGLPSDRFSAERTGGSVSTLTIQRTQQEDSAVYLCASSRSSGNTIYFGEGSWLTVV.

This clonotype was detected once. The chain employs TRBV11-2 and TRBJ2-2; 8 bases agree with TRBD2. V trimming: 0 bases; J trimming: 2 bases; junction bases outside the gene matches: 5. The CDR3 runs 17 residues. Germline-derived CDR1 and CDR2 are SGHAT and FQNNGV. The CDR3 protein is CASSLDAGGRNTGELFF. CDR3 in DNA: TGTGCCAGCAGCTTAGATGCGGGAGGTAGAAACACCGGGGAGCTGTTTTTT.

V and J are TRBV5-1 and TRBJ2-7; TRBD1 is a possible D gene (5 bases). The CDR3 length is 14 residues. V was clipped by 5 bases and J by 3 bases, with 15 bases between them. Germline CDR1 reads SGHRS; CDR2 reads YFSETQ. CDR3 DNA sequence: TGCGCCAGCAGTCAAGACAGCTTAAACTACGAGCAGTACTTC. The encoded protein is CASSQDSLNYEQYF.

A word on this clonotype: A read error is the likely source, as a far larger clone sits one nucleotide away. The chain couples TRBV7-9 to TRBJ1-1; tentative D call: TRBD1 (5 bases). CDR3 size: 14 residues. Germline V lookup: CDR1 SEHNR, CDR2 FQNEAQ (reference sequence). Written as DNA, the CDR3 is TGTGCCAGCAGCCCCGGGGCAGCGAACACTGAAGCTTCCTTT. It yields the protein CASSPGAANTEASF.

Of note for this clonotype: The conserved phenylalanine or tryptophan is not found at the CDR3 terminus, so this likely reflects a read error. V and J are TRBV12-3 or TRBV12-4 and TRBJ2-7; perhaps TRBD2 as D (5 bases). This CDR3 has 13 amino acids. CDR3 DNA sequence: TGTGACAGCAGTCCCGGCGGGTCCTACGAGCAGTACTTA. Encoded protein: CDSSPGGSYEQYL.

This clonotype was recorded once. V usage is TRBV5-1 and J usage is TRBJ2-5; D possibly corresponds to TRBD2 (5 bases). CDR3 length equals 15 residues. The ends were cut back, 6 bases at V and 2 bases at J, with 17 bases in the middle. CDR1 is SGHRS, CDR2 YFSETQ, per germline. The CDR3, as DNA: TGCGCCAGCACCCTAGGAGCGGCTGCTCAAGAGACCCAGTACTTC. Translation: CASTLGAAAQETQYF.

In this sample, this clonotype turned up many times. The J gene is TRBJ2-3, the V gene TRBV7-3, with D unresolved. V was clipped by 3 bases and J by 2 bases, with 6 bases between them. In germline, CDR1 is SGHTA, CDR2 FQGTGA. The length of the CDR3 is 13 residues. This CDR3 is CASSLRITDTQYF. Here the CDR3 DNA reads TGTGCCAGCAGCTTGCGGATCACAGATACGCAGTATTTT.

CDR3 amino acids: CASSRNRWAEQYF. In DNA, the CDR3 is TGTGCCAGCAGCCGGAATCGTTGGGCCGAGCAGTACTTC. This chain joins TRBV12-3 or TRBV12-4 and TRBJ2-7; D is undetermined. The CDR3 extends over 13 amino acids. The V end was cut by 6 bases, the J end by 6 bases, with 15 bases between.

This clonotype is judged medium-sized (0.01 to 0.1%). The rearrangement joins TRBV7-8 to TRBJ2-7; D is ambiguous. The V end lost 1 base, the J end lost 2 bases, and 9 bases lay between the germline ends. The V gene's germline CDR1 is SGHVS and CDR2 FQNEAQ. The CDR3 runs to 14 residues. CDR3: CASSLGRAAYEQYF. DNA for the CDR3: TGTGCCAGCAGCTTAGGCCGGGCCGCCTACGAGCAGTACTTC.

This clonotype was picked up many times. V and J are TRBV6-1 and TRBJ2-7; 8 bases fit TRBD1. Germline CDR1 reads MNHNS; CDR2 reads SASEGT. The junction had 17 bases not matched to a gene; V was cut back by 7 bases and J by 3 bases. The CDR3 spans 17 residues. Here the CDR3 reads CASTSRTGIFVNYEQYF. In nucleotides, the CDR3 is TGTGCCAGCACCTCACGGACAGGGATTTTTGTTAACTACGAGCAGTACTTC.

The gene calls are TRBV24-1 and TRBJ2-2; perhaps TRBD1 as D (5 bases). V lost 5 bases and J 5 bases, leaving 23 bases between the germline ends. Per the germline V gene, CDR1 is KGHDR and CDR2 is SFDVKD. CDR3 size: 18 residues. The CDR3 spells CATSAHQGILGSTGELFF. The CDR3 region has the DNA TGTGCCACCAGTGCGCACCAGGGTATCTTGGGGTCGACCGGGGAGCTGTTTTTT.

This clonotype was observed many times. The chain employs TRBV7-2 and TRBJ1-5; D gene uncertain. CDR3 size: 15 residues. Per germline, CDR1 SGHTA and CDR2 FQGNSA. V lost 3 bases and J lost 9, with 18 bases in between. The CDR3 loop reads CASSFVAPYPGPQHF. In nucleotides, the CDR3 is TGTGCCAGCAGCTTTGTGGCCCCATATCCTGGGCCCCAGCATTTT.

This clonotype was counted many times. The chain uses TRBV14 and TRBJ2-6; D is ambiguous. CDR3 length: 12 residues. Germline V lookup: CDR1 SGHDN, CDR2 FVKESK. V was trimmed by 7 bases and J by 3 bases, leaving 4 bases between them. The CDR3 DNA reads as TGTGCCAGCAAGGGTGGGGCCAACGTCCTGACTTTC. Translation gives CASKGGANVLTF.

This clonotype has at least ten counts. For the CDR3, the DNA is TGTGCCAGCAGCCCAACCACACTGACGGATACGCAGTATTTT. Amino acid sequence: CASSPTTLTDTQYF. This chain connects TRBV6-1 to TRBJ2-3; D unresolved. CDR3 length equals 14 residues. V dropped 6 bases and J dropped 6 bases, with 16 bases sitting between them. CDR1 and CDR2 from the germline V gene are MNHNS and SASEGT.

The chain uses TRBV30 and TRBJ1-3; D call uncertain. The ends were cut back, 1 base at V and 5 bases at J, with 15 bases in the middle. The CDR3 is made up of 15 amino acids. Germline V lookup: CDR1 GTSNPN, CDR2 SVGIG (reference sequence). CDR3 in DNA: TGTGCCTGGAGTGGGCGCAGCACCTCGCGAAACACCATATATTTT. It is translated as CAWSGRSTSRNTIYF.

This clonotype was observed at least ten times. The chain employs TRBV2 and TRBJ1-5; no clear D gene. Trimming pared 2 bases from V and 1 base from J, leaving 9 bases between. The germline V gene has CDR1 SNHLY and CDR2 FYNNEI. This CDR3 has 15 amino acids. CDR3 sequence (DNA): TGTGCCAGCAGTGAATTCCTACCCAGCAATCAGCCCCAGCATTTT. It yields the protein CASSEFLPSNQPQHF.

This chain connects TRBV6-1 to TRBJ2-2, with TRBD1 matching over 9 bases. The CDR3 has 15 amino acids. Trimming cost V 6 bases and J 7 bases; bases outside gene matches: 9. CDR1 is MNHNS and CDR2 is SASEGT in the germline V gene. CDR3 residues: CASRQYRDRVGELFF. For the CDR3, the DNA is TGTGCCAGCAGACAGTACCGGGACAGGGTCGGGGAGCTGTTTTTT.

This clonotype was seen many times. The CDR3 sequence is CASRAGAESYEQYF. CDR3 bases: TGTGCCAGCAGGGCAGGGGCCGAGTCCTACGAGCAGTACTTC. The V call is TRBV2, the J call TRBJ2-7, with D tentatively TRBD1 (6 bases). The V and J ends lost 6 bases and 1 base respectively, with 13 bases between them. The germline CDR1 and CDR2 sequences are SNHLY and FYNNEI. There are 14 residues in the CDR3.